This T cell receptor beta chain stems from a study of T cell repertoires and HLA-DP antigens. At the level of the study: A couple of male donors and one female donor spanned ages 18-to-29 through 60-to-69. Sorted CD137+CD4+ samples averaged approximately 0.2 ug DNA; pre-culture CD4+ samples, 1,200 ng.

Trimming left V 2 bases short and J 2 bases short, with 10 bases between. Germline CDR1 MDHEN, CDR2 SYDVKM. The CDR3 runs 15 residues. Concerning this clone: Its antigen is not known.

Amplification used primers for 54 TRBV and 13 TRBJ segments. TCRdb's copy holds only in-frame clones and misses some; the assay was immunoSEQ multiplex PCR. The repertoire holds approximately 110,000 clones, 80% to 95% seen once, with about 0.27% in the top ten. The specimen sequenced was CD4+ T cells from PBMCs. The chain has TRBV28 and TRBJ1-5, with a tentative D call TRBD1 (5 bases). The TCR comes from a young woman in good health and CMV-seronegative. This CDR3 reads CASSLRGGGNQPQHF. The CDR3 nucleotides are TGTGCCAGCAGTTTAAGGGGAGGAGGCAATCAGCCCCAGCATTTT.